The present entry profiles one T cell receptor (beta chain) with its context. This sample is drawn from a study of blood T cell repertoires in COVID-19. V was pared by 9 bases and J by 1 base, with 5 bases of the junction left unmatched. The germline V gene encodes CDR1 MNHEY and CDR2 SMNVEV (reference sequence). The CDR3 consists of 13 residues. Only in-frame clones appear in the TCRdb table, and some are missing; sequencing was by immunoSEQ multiplex PCR. The repertoire holds about 68,000 clones, with 80% to 90% as singletons. The origin of this receptor is a human donor in a cohort sampled during active COVID-19. This chain connects TRBV27 to TRBJ2-5; the match to TRBD1 covers 7 bases. The material sequenced was peripheral blood. This chain's CDR3 is CASTGTAQETQYF. CDR3 sequence (DNA): TGTGCCAGTACGGGGACAGCCCAAGAGACCCAGTACTTC.